The clone carrying this T cell receptor (beta chain) has at least ten counts. Its antigen is currently unknown. The data belong to a study of response to subunit inactivated influenza vaccine. Per germline, CDR1 SGHRS and CDR2 YFSETQ. V was trimmed by 0 bases and J by 4 bases, leaving 14 bases between them. The CDR3 consists of 15 residues. In TCRdb, the RT-PCR reads were re-called with MiXCR into one record per CDR3 protein. The repertoire holds under 850,000 distinct CDR3 sequences, 18% seen once, with approximately 10% in the top ten. Study-level results: The study's authors posited that every seasonal influenza vaccination enlists few new T cells.

Sequenced here: PBMCs from blood, sampled 4 to 6 days after vaccination. The chain carries TRBV5-1 and TRBJ2-7; perhaps TRBD1 as D (6 bases). The receptor's source is a man aged 45-65 years who received an inactivated influenza vaccine. The CDR3 here is CASSLVGQLEYEQYF. CDR3 coding DNA: TGCGCCAGCAGCTTGGTTGGACAGCTTGAATACGAGCAGTACTTC.